These 28 T cell receptor beta chains were sequenced from one sample in a study of cytomegalovirus exposure and HLA in healthy donors. The PCR employed 60 Vbeta primers together with 13 Jbeta primers. TCRdb's table, derived via immunoSEQ multiplex PCR, lists solely in-frame clones and lacks some. In all, the sample yields 130,000 to 150,000 clones. The sequencing sample was made of PBMCs. The receptors come from a woman aged 45-65 years in good health and CMV-seronegative.

The chain combines TRBV30 with TRBJ1-4, with a weak D call TRBD1 (5 bases). With 5 bases removed from V and 10 bases from J, the gap between germline ends came to 17 bases. The length of the CDR3 is 13 residues. Germline CDR1 reads GTSNPN; CDR2 reads SVGIG (reference sequence). The DNA of the CDR3 is TGTGCCTGGTTTGACAGCCCTCTTGGAAAACTGTTTTTT. It codes for CAWFDSPLGKLFF.

The DNA of the CDR3 is TGTGCCAGCAGCTTAGAGCCAGGGTCCGAGCAGTACTTC. It specifies CASSLEPGSEQYF. The V gene is TRBV11-1, the J gene TRBJ2-7, with a tentative D call TRBD1 (5 bases). This CDR3 contains 13 residues. CDR1 and CDR2 (germline): SGHAT, FQDESV (reference sequence). V lost 1 base and J lost 6, with 10 bases in between. The full variable domain, its missing parts supplied by reference TRBV11-1 and TRBJ2-7, is EAEVAQSPRYKITEKSQAVAFWCDPISGHATLYWYRQILGQGPELLVQFQDESVVDDSQLPKDRFSAERLKGVDSTLKIQPAELGDSAMYLCASSLEPGSEQYFGPGTRLTVT.

This chain joins TRBV29-1 and TRBJ2-3; 8 nucleotides align to TRBD2. The ends lost 4 bases at V and 2 bases at J; junction bases unmatched: 2. The CDR3 is 13 residues long. Germline CDR1 reads SQVTM; CDR2 reads ANQGSEA. The CDR3 sequence is CSVGLANTDTQYF. CDR3 coding DNA: TGCAGCGTTGGACTAGCGAACACAGATACGCAGTATTTT.

Turning to this clone: This sample also contains other DNA sequences that code for the same CDR3. CDR3 loop: CASSQGQGDTEAFF. In nucleotides, the CDR3 is TGCGCCAGCAGCCAGGGACAGGGGGACACTGAAGCTTTCTTT. The chain combines TRBV4-1 with TRBJ1-1; 11 bases match TRBD1. Germline lookup yields CDR1 MGHRA and CDR2 YSYEKL. The CDR3 runs to 14 residues. The V segment lost 3 bases and the J segment 3 bases; nucleotides outside the gene matches: 0.

V is TRBV29-1 and J is TRBJ2-1; no reliable D call. Per the germline V gene, CDR1 is SQVTM and CDR2 is ANQGSEA. V was clipped by 3 bases and J by 5 bases, with 14 bases between them. CDR3 length: 14 amino acids. For the CDR3, the DNA is TGCAGCGTTGATGCCCAGCGCCTCGACAATGAGCAGTTCTTC. It translates to CSVDAQRLDNEQFF.

The chain combines TRBV5-1 with TRBJ2-5; no clear D gene. The CDR3 loop spans 14 amino acids. Per germline, CDR1 SGHRS and CDR2 YFSETQ. Deletions cut 1 base from V and 1 base from J, with 8 bases between. CDR3 DNA sequence: TGCGCCAGCAGCTTGCGGCAGGCCCAAGAGACCCAGTACTTC. Encoded protein: CASSLRQAQETQYF.

V gene TRBV7-2 combines with J gene TRBJ1-1; D is undetermined. V gave up 1 base and J gave up 0 bases, with 9 bases separating them. The length of the CDR3 is 15 residues. The germline V gene has CDR1 SGHTA and CDR2 FQGNSA. Here the CDR3 DNA reads TGTGCCAGCAGCTTAGAGGGAGACATGAACACTGAAGCTTTCTTT. It codes for CASSLEGDMNTEAFF.

The CDR3 nucleotides read TGTGCCACAAGATCACGCACAGGACAGCCCCAGCATTTT. Translating it yields CATRSRTGQPQHF. This chain connects TRBV28 to TRBJ1-5; weak D call: TRBD1 (5 bases). The length of the CDR3 is 13 residues. With 10 bases removed from V and 7 bases from J, the gap between germline ends came to 17 bases. Germline CDR1 and CDR2: MDHEN and SYDVKM.

The chain recombines TRBV4-1 with TRBJ1-2, with no clear D. This CDR3 has 11 residues. V was pared by 6 bases and J by 1 base, with 3 bases between. Germline V gene sequence: CDR1 MGHRA, CDR2 YSYEKL. CDR3 sequence (DNA): TGCGCCAGCAGTCATAACTATGGCTACACCTTC. Translated: CASSHNYGYTF.

The chain joins TRBV6-6 to TRBJ1-4; possible D gene TRBD1, 5 bases. The V end was cut by 2 bases, the J end by 5 bases, with 9 bases between. CDR1 MNHNY and CDR2 SVGAGI come from the germline V gene (reference sequence). This CDR3 comprises 14 residues. CDR3 region: CASSYRGGNEKLFF. The CDR3 region has the DNA TGTGCCAGCAGTTACAGGGGAGGAAATGAAAAACTGTTTTTT.

The CDR3 nucleotides are TGTGCCAGCAGCCTTCCTCGGACAGGGGCAAATGAAAAACTGTTTTTT. Its translation is CASSLPRTGANEKLFF. This chain uses TRBV5-5 with TRBJ1-4; 9 bases agree with TRBD1. The CDR3 runs 16 residues. CDR1 and CDR2 (germline): SGHKS, YYEKEE (reference sequence). The ends lost 4 bases at V and 5 bases at J; junction bases unmatched: 9.

This rearrangement joins TRBV2 to TRBJ2-5; D may be TRBD1 (6 bases). V lost 4 bases and J 1 base, leaving 10 bases between the germline ends. The CDR3 is 14 residues long. Germline V gene data show CDR1 as SNHLY and CDR2 as FYNNEI. The CDR3 loop is CASSADRSQETQYF. In DNA form, the CDR3 reads TGTGCCAGCAGTGCCGACAGGAGCCAAGAGACCCAGTACTTC.

This sequence joins TRBV6-5 and TRBJ1-2; 8 bases are a match to TRBD1. Germline CDR1 reads MNHEY; CDR2 reads SVGAGI. This CDR3 is 13 amino acids long. V gave up 6 bases and J gave up 2 bases; unmatched junction bases: 2. The CDR3 DNA sequence: TGTGCCAGCAGCCGGACAGGGAACTATGGCTACACCTTC. It codes for CASSRTGNYGYTF.

The genes are TRBV7-3 and TRBJ2-6; 9 bases agree with TRBD1. The CDR3 consists of 18 residues. Trimming at V came to 5 bases and at J to 3 bases, leaving 11 bases not matched to a gene. Germline V gene data show CDR1 as SGHTA and CDR2 as FQGTGA. CDR3 sequence: CASSNTGGWLSGANVLTF. The CDR3 DNA reads as TGTGCCAGCAGCAATACAGGGGGCTGGTTGAGTGGGGCCAACGTCCTGACTTTC.

The rearrangement joins TRBV19 to TRBJ1-4; 7 positions agree with TRBD1. Germline CDR1 reads LNHDA; CDR2 reads SQIVND (reference sequence). The V gene end was trimmed by 6 bases and the J gene end by 0 bases; junction bases not matched to a gene: 7. The CDR3 has 16 amino acids. CDR3 protein: CASRAGTAATNEKLFF. Here the CDR3 DNA reads TGTGCCAGTAGAGCCGGGACAGCAGCAACTAATGAAAAACTGTTTTTT.

The chain combines TRBV28 with TRBJ1-5; D not certain. There are 11 residues in the CDR3. V lost 8 bases, J lost 6 bases, and 8 bases lay in between. Germline V gene sequence: CDR1 MDHEN, CDR2 SYDVKM. The CDR3 spells CASFKRQPQHF. The DNA of the CDR3 is TGTGCCAGCTTCAAGCGTCAGCCCCAGCATTTT.

V is TRBV25-1 and J is TRBJ2-6, with 12 bases matching TRBD1. V dropped 7 bases and J dropped 2; count of bases not matched to a gene: 6. Germline CDR1 and CDR2: MGHDK and SYGVNS. This CDR3 has 17 amino acids. The CDR3 DNA reads as TGTGCCAGCACCCCGGGACAGGGGGCTCCTGGGGCCAACGTCCTGACTTTC. Translation gives CASTPGQGAPGANVLTF. Filled out from reference TRBV25-1 and TRBJ2-6, the complete variable domain reads EADIYQTPRYLVIGTGKKITLECSQTMGHDKMYWYQQDPGMELHLIHYSYGVNSTEKGDLSSESTVSRIRTEHFPLTLESARPSHTSQYLCASTPGQGAPGANVLTFGAGSRLTVL.

The chain uses TRBV18 and TRBJ1-2, with D maybe TRBD1 (6 bases). This CDR3 comprises 13 residues. The V end lost 4 bases, the J end lost 6 bases, and 12 bases lay between the germline ends. Looked up from germline, CDR1 is KGHSH and CDR2 is LQKENI. CDR3 nucleotide sequence: TGTGCCAGCTCACAACAGGGAATCGATGGCTACACCTTC. This codes for CASSQQGIDGYTF.

The V call is TRBV6-6, the J call TRBJ2-3, with 7 positions matching TRBD2. Germline-derived CDR1 and CDR2 are MNHNY and SVGAGI (reference sequence). The CDR3 runs 14 residues. V shed 10 bases and J 0 bases; nucleotides not matched to a gene: 7. CDR3 coding DNA: TGTGCCATCTCCGGGGGGACTAGCACAGATACGCAGTATTTT. This encodes CAISGGTSTDTQYF.

The chain recombines TRBV19 with TRBJ1-6; a possible D gene is TRBD1 (6 bases). Germline CDR1 reads LNHDA; CDR2 reads SQIVND (reference sequence). The V and J ends lost 6 bases and 10 bases respectively, with 16 bases between them. The CDR3 covers 14 residues. CDR3 bases: TGTGCCAGTAGAGAGGGGGGGAATAGATCACCCCTCCACTTT. Translating gives CASREGGNRSPLHF.

This chain links TRBV6-4 with TRBJ1-2; the match to TRBD1 covers 10 bases. CDR1 and CDR2 (germline): MRHNA, SNTAGT. The CDR3 contains 15 residues. V shed 4 bases and J 3 bases; nucleotides not matched to a gene: 5. The CDR3 loop reads CASSASGTGDYGYTF. The DNA of the CDR3 is TGTGCCAGCAGTGCATCCGGGACAGGGGACTATGGCTACACCTTC.

The chain employs TRBV5-1 and TRBJ1-4; 9 bases line up with TRBD1. V shed 4 bases, J shed 12 bases, and the junction held 10 bases outside the gene matches. Germline CDR1 is SGHRS and CDR2 is YFSETQ. The CDR3 consists of 14 residues. CDR3 residues: CASSRGQGLEELFF. In nucleotides, the CDR3 is TGCGCCAGCAGCCGTGGACAGGGGCTGGAAGAACTGTTTTTT. The whole variable domain, filled in from reference TRBV5-1 and TRBJ1-4, reads KAGVTQTPRYLIKTRGQQVTLSCSPISGHRSVSWYQQTPGQGLQFLFEYFSETQRNKGNFPGRFSGRQFSNSRSEMNVSTLELGDSALYLCASSRGQGLEELFFGSGTQLSVL.

The chain combines TRBV5-1 with TRBJ1-6; the D is unclear. Trimming removed 0 bases from V and 3 bases from J, with 4 bases in between. This CDR3 region has 14 residues. CDR1 is SGHRS, CDR2 YFSETQ, per germline. CDR3: CASSLDIYNSPLHF. Here the CDR3 DNA reads TGCGCCAGCAGCTTGGACATCTATAATTCACCCCTCCACTTT. Filled out from reference TRBV5-1 and TRBJ1-6, the complete variable domain reads KAGVTQTPRYLIKTRGQQVTLSCSPISGHRSVSWYQQTPGQGLQFLFEYFSETQRNKGNFPGRFSGRQFSNSRSEMNVSTLELGDSALYLCASSLDIYNSPLHFGNGTRLTVT.

The J gene is TRBJ2-1, the V gene TRBV7-6; 9 nucleotides agree with TRBD2. Per germline, CDR1 SGHVS and CDR2 FNYEAQ. The CDR3 contains 15 residues. Unmatched junction bases numbered 3, after V lost 2 bases and J lost 4 bases. Here the CDR3 DNA reads TGTGCCAGCAGCTTATCTAGCGGGGCTTACAATGAGCAGTTCTTC. Its protein is CASSLSSGAYNEQFF.

J is TRBJ2-3 and V is TRBV5-1; 8 bases agree with TRBD2. The CDR3 has 14 residues. Germline lookup yields CDR1 SGHRS and CDR2 YFSETQ. The trim removed 2 bases at V and 2 bases at J, leaving 1 base unmatched. The CDR3 DNA sequence: TGCGCCAGCAGCTTAGCGGGGGTCACAGATACGCAGTATTTT. Its protein is CASSLAGVTDTQYF.

This chain connects TRBV4-1 to TRBJ1-2; the D is unclear. Trimming removed 0 bases from V and 8 bases from J, with 22 bases in between. The CDR3 spans 17 residues. The germline CDR1 and CDR2 sequences are MGHRA and YSYEKL. The CDR3 loop is CASSQDEGRGGRKGYTF. CDR3 sequence (DNA): TGCGCCAGCAGCCAAGATGAAGGCCGGGGAGGGCGTAAGGGCTACACCTTC.

The gene calls are TRBV9 and TRBJ1-4, with D possibly matching TRBD1 (6 bases). Germline CDR1 SGDLS, CDR2 YYNGEE. V was clipped by 4 bases and J by 13 bases, with 17 bases between them. The CDR3 totals 13 residues. Written as DNA, the CDR3 is TGTGCCAGCAGCCCAGAGGGGGGGGGCGTACTGTTTTTT. Protein product: CASSPEGGGVLFF.

The CDR3 sequence is CASSRTSGGYNEQFF. CDR3 DNA: TGTGCCAGCTCACGTACTAGCGGGGGCTACAATGAGCAGTTCTTC. The chain has TRBV18 and TRBJ2-1, with TRBD2 matching over 11 bases. The CDR3 length is 15 residues. With 4 bases clipped from V and 3 bases from J, the junction kept 2 bases outside the gene matches. Germline V CDR1 and CDR2: KGHSH, LQKENI.